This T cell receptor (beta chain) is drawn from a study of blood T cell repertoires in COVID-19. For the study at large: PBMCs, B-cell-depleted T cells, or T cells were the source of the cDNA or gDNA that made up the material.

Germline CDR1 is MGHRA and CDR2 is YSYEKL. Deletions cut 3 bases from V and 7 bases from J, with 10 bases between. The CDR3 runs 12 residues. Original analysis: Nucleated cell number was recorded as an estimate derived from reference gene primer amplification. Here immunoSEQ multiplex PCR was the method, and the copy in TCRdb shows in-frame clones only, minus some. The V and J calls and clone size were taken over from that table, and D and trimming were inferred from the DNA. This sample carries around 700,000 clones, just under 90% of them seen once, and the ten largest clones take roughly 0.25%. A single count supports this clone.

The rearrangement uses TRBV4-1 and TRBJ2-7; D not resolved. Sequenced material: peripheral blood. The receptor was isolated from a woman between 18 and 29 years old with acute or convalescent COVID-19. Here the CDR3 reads CASSQSPREQYF. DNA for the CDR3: TGCGCCAGCAGCCAGTCCCCGAGAGAGCAGTACTTC.